This T cell receptor beta chain was documented in a study of cytomegalovirus exposure and HLA in healthy donors. Study-level background: An early release of data contained about 85 million unique TCRs, which came from HLA-typed donors.

The PCR made use of 60 Vbeta and 13 Jbeta primers. Here immunoSEQ multiplex PCR was the method, and the copy in TCRdb shows in-frame clones only, minus some. The table lists some 160,000 clones, 70% to 85% of them singletons. Germline assignment: CDR1 LNHDA and CDR2 SQIVND (reference sequence). This CDR3 comprises 17 residues. J was trimmed by 0 bases and V by 9 bases; bases with no gene match: 12. This clone came up once. Its target is not known. Broader study findings: It was confirmed in vitro that a few of the CMV-associated chains were specific for CMV antigens. Differences between HLA loci emerged in a later analysis of TCR association rates, with DRB1 most and HLA-C fewest.

This chain uses TRBV19 with TRBJ1-5; 9 nucleotides match TRBD1. The TCR originated in a woman aged 30 to 39 in good health and CMV-seronegative. Material: PBMCs. CDR3 in amino acids: CASAPGQGFNSNQPQHF. The CDR3 DNA follows: TGTGCCAGCGCTCCGGGACAGGGTTTTAATAGCAATCAGCCCCAGCATTTT.